This paragraph reports one T cell receptor beta chain. The sample contains more than one DNA sequence encoding this CDR3. This sample is drawn from a study of PD-L1 blockade in urothelial cancer. Study-level information: Dosed intravenously at 1,200 mg every 3 weeks, atezolizumab was initiated by patients in the mid-2010s.

The CDR3 is made up of 14 amino acids. The V end lost 0 bases, the J end lost 2 bases, and 8 bases lay between the germline ends. Germline CDR1 and CDR2: SGHRS and YFSETQ. Sequencing used immunoSEQ multiplex PCR; TCRdb keeps in-frame clones, though not all of them. The sample lists approximately 90,000 clones; 84% were seen once. Sample time point: pretreatment peripheral blood. The material sequenced was PBMCs, taken around atezolizumab (anti-PD-L1) treatment. The sequence derives from a man aged 55 to 70 with urothelial cancer. The chain combines TRBV5-1 with TRBJ2-5, with D possibly TRBD1 on 5 matching bases. The CDR3 spells CASSLAAGQETQYF. CDR3 nucleotides: TGCGCCAGCAGCTTGGCCGCAGGGCAAGAGACCCAGTACTTC.